This is a list of T cell receptor beta chains from one sample in a study of control samples from healthy donors and cancer patients. Sequencing was performed with immunoSEQ multiplex PCR; in TCRdb, only in-frame clones are kept and a portion is missing. Of approximately 100,000 clones listed, around nine tenths are singletons. Sample: blood. Every receptor here comes from a man between 25 and 39 years old in good health. CDR3s include the opening cysteine and the closing phenylalanine or tryptophan. The D gene is left open where the match is weak. The listing skips clone size in some rows; elsewhere it reads once, few, many or a size class.

j_call: TRBJ2-5
v_call: TRBV30
clone_size: once
d_call: .
cdr3_aa: CAWSVGAEETQYF
cdr3_nt: TGTGCCTGGAGTGTGGGGGCCGAGGAGACCCAGTACTTC

j_call: TRBJ2-7
v_call: TRBV12-5
clone_size: .
d_call: .
cdr3_aa: CASGQGTMVSYEQYF
cdr3_nt: TGTGCTAGTGGACAGGGGACTATGGTCTCCTACGAGCAGTACTTC

j_call: TRBJ1-1
v_call: TRBV19
clone_size: .
d_call: .
cdr3_aa: CASSISGTGNTEAFF
cdr3_nt: TGTGCCAGTAGTATCTCCGGGACGGGGAACACTGAAGCTTTCTTT

j_call: TRBJ1-2
v_call: TRBV27
clone_size: .
d_call: .
cdr3_aa: CASSLSIGSPSSGANYGYTF
cdr3_nt: TGTGCCAGCAGTTTATCGATCGGGTCTCCATCAAGCGGGGCAAACTATGGCTACACCTTC

j_call: TRBJ2-1
v_call: TRBV7-3
clone_size: .
d_call: .
cdr3_aa: CASSQNLARNPYNEQFF
cdr3_nt: TGTGCCAGCAGCCAAAACTTAGCGCGAAATCCCTACAATGAGCAGTTCTTC

j_call: TRBJ2-5
v_call: TRBV5-1
clone_size: .
d_call: .
cdr3_aa: CASSFAAPQETQYF
cdr3_nt: TGCGCCAGCAGCTTCGCAGCTCCACAAGAGACCCAGTACTTC

j_call: TRBJ1-4
v_call: TRBV18
clone_size: .
d_call: TRBD1
cdr3_aa: CASSPGTGANEKLFF
cdr3_nt: TGTGCCAGCTCACCCGGGACAGGGGCTAATGAAAAACTGTTTTTT

j_call: TRBJ2-3
v_call: TRBV6-5
clone_size: once
d_call: .
cdr3_aa: CASRKEEGIPDTQYF
cdr3_nt: TGTGCCAGCAGGAAGGAGGAGGGTATCCCAGATACGCAGTATTTT

j_call: TRBJ1-1
v_call: TRBV7-8
clone_size: few
d_call: TRBD1
cdr3_aa: CASSFRDRGQTEAFF
cdr3_nt: TGTGCCAGCAGCTTCCGGGACAGGGGGCAAACTGAAGCTTTCTTT

j_call: TRBJ2-7
v_call: TRBV2
clone_size: .
d_call: .
cdr3_aa: CASNGLTDVYEQYF
cdr3_nt: TGTGCCAGCAATGGACTAACCGACGTCTACGAGCAGTACTTC

j_call: TRBJ1-4
v_call: TRBV2
clone_size: .
d_call: .
cdr3_aa: CATSSTTNEKLFF
cdr3_nt: TGTGCCACCAGCAGCACAACTAATGAAAAACTGTTTTTT

j_call: TRBJ1-6
v_call: TRBV12-3/TRBV12-4
clone_size: .
d_call: TRBD1
cdr3_aa: CASRYRGHSPLHF
cdr3_nt: TGTGCCAGCAGATACAGGGGGCATTCACCCCTCCACTTT

j_call: TRBJ2-1
v_call: TRBV5-4
clone_size: .
d_call: TRBD2
cdr3_aa: CASSLPSGGPMVEQFF
cdr3_nt: TGTGCCAGCAGCTTGCCTAGCGGGGGTCCAATGGTGGAGCAGTTCTTC

j_call: TRBJ2-1
v_call: TRBV11-2
clone_size: .
d_call: TRBD2
cdr3_aa: CASSPKIGWERGHNEQFF
cdr3_nt: TGTGCCAGCAGCCCTAAGATTGGGTGGGAGCGGGGCCACAATGAGCAGTTCTTC

j_call: TRBJ2-7
v_call: TRBV6-5
clone_size: .
d_call: .
cdr3_aa: CASGWTNYEQYF
cdr3_nt: TGTGCCAGCGGGTGGACGAACTACGAGCAGTACTTC

j_call: TRBJ1-6
v_call: TRBV5-8
clone_size: .
d_call: TRBD1
cdr3_aa: CASSRMDGQGVSYSPLHF
cdr3_nt: TGTGCCAGCAGCCGGATGGACGGACAGGGGGTTTCGTATTCACCCCTCCACTTT

j_call: TRBJ2-3
v_call: TRBV19
clone_size: .
d_call: TRBD2
cdr3_aa: CASTPRLAGGSTDTQYF
cdr3_nt: TGTGCCAGTACCCCGAGACTAGCGGGGGGGAGCACAGATACGCAGTATTTT

j_call: TRBJ2-1
v_call: TRBV5-4
clone_size: .
d_call: .
cdr3_aa: CASSLGQSSYNEQFF
cdr3_nt: TGTGCCAGCAGCTTGGGTCAGAGCTCCTACAATGAGCAGTTCTTC

j_call: TRBJ2-3
v_call: TRBV27
clone_size: .
d_call: .
cdr3_aa: CASTPSSVPTSTDTQYF
cdr3_nt: TGTGCCAGCACCCCCTCTTCAGTACCTACTAGCACAGATACGCAGTATTTT

j_call: TRBJ2-3
v_call: TRBV11-2
clone_size: .
d_call: .
cdr3_aa: CASTGADTQYF
cdr3_nt: TGTGCCAGCACCGGCGCAGATACGCAGTATTTT

j_call: TRBJ2-3
v_call: TRBV5-1
clone_size: .
d_call: .
cdr3_aa: CASSLASPPDTQYF
cdr3_nt: TGCGCCAGCAGCTTGGCCAGCCCACCAGATACGCAGTATTTT

j_call: TRBJ2-7
v_call: TRBV5-1
clone_size: .
d_call: TRBD1
cdr3_aa: CASSPRQGRLPYEQYF
cdr3_nt: TGCGCCAGCAGCCCTCGACAGGGGAGGCTCCCCTACGAGCAGTACTTC

j_call: TRBJ2-2
v_call: TRBV7-2
clone_size: .
d_call: TRBD1
cdr3_aa: CASSALGQGARIGELFF
cdr3_nt: TGTGCCAGCAGCGCCCTGGGACAGGGGGCGCGTATCGGGGAGCTGTTTTTT

j_call: TRBJ2-3
v_call: TRBV5-1
clone_size: once
d_call: TRBD2
cdr3_aa: CASSPPREGLAGTDTQYF
cdr3_nt: TGCGCCAGCAGCCCCCCCCGGGAGGGACTAGCGGGCACAGATACGCAGTATTTT

j_call: TRBJ1-6
v_call: TRBV30
clone_size: few
d_call: .
cdr3_aa: CASSRGYNSPLHF
cdr3_nt: TGTGCCTCCAGTAGGGGTTATAATTCACCCCTCCACTTT

j_call: TRBJ1-4
v_call: TRBV30
clone_size: .
d_call: .
cdr3_aa: CAWSVESGGTNEKLFF
cdr3_nt: TGTGCCTGGAGTGTGGAGTCCGGGGGAACTAATGAAAAACTGTTTTTT

j_call: TRBJ2-2
v_call: TRBV5-4
clone_size: .
d_call: TRBD2
cdr3_aa: CASSAGTSGYTGELFF
cdr3_nt: TGTGCCAGCAGCGCTGGGACTAGCGGATACACCGGGGAGCTGTTTTTT

j_call: TRBJ1-2
v_call: TRBV21-1
clone_size: .
d_call: .
cdr3_aa: CASSVWGAVGYGYTF
cdr3_nt: TGTGCCAGCTCGGTGTGGGGGGCCGTAGGGTATGGCTACACCTTC

j_call: TRBJ2-2
v_call: TRBV3-1/TRBV3-2
clone_size: .
d_call: TRBD1
cdr3_aa: CASSQEDRRIGELFF
cdr3_nt: TGTGCCAGCAGCCAAGAGGACAGGAGGATCGGGGAGCTGTTTTTT

j_call: TRBJ2-6
v_call: TRBV4-2
clone_size: once
d_call: TRBD2
cdr3_aa: CASSQDGTSAGANVLTF
cdr3_nt: TGTGCCAGCAGCCAAGACGGGACTAGCGCTGGGGCCAACGTCCTGACTTTC

j_call: TRBJ1-4
v_call: TRBV24-1
clone_size: .
d_call: .
cdr3_aa: CATSDPGGPGANEKLFF
cdr3_nt: TGTGCCACCAGTGACCCGGGGGGGCCCGGAGCTAATGAAAAACTGTTTTTT

j_call: TRBJ1-1
v_call: TRBV5-1
clone_size: .
d_call: .
cdr3_aa: CASNRGENTEAFF
cdr3_nt: TGCGCCAGCAATCGGGGGGAGAACACTGAAGCTTTCTTT

j_call: TRBJ1-2
v_call: TRBV6-1
clone_size: .
d_call: .
cdr3_aa: CASSERGAPGGYGYTF
cdr3_nt: TGTGCCAGCAGTGAAAGAGGGGCCCCGGGGGGCTATGGCTACACCTTC

j_call: TRBJ1-2
v_call: TRBV6-5
clone_size: .
d_call: TRBD1
cdr3_aa: CASSSRTGGKYGYTF
cdr3_nt: TGTGCCAGCAGTTCCAGGACAGGGGGCAAGTATGGCTACACCTTC

j_call: TRBJ1-2
v_call: TRBV12-5
clone_size: .
d_call: TRBD1
cdr3_aa: CASGLAGTGTYTF
cdr3_nt: TGTGCTAGTGGTTTGGCCGGGACAGGGACCTACACCTTC

j_call: TRBJ2-5
v_call: TRBV5-4
clone_size: once
d_call: TRBD2
cdr3_aa: CASGTKASGGASGETQYF
cdr3_nt: TGTGCCAGCGGAACTAAGGCTAGCGGGGGGGCCAGTGGAGAGACCCAGTACTTC

j_call: TRBJ1-1
v_call: TRBV19
clone_size: .
d_call: .
cdr3_aa: CASSIEGGNTEAFF
cdr3_nt: TGTGCCAGTAGTATAGAAGGGGGGAACACTGAAGCTTTCTTT

j_call: TRBJ1-1
v_call: TRBV4-1
clone_size: .
d_call: .
cdr3_aa: CASSQERLGGTEAFF
cdr3_nt: TGCGCCAGCAGCCAAGAGCGTTTAGGGGGAACTGAAGCTTTCTTT

j_call: TRBJ2-3
v_call: TRBV11-3
clone_size: .
d_call: TRBD2
cdr3_aa: CASSSLAGGLTDTQYF
cdr3_nt: TGTGCCAGCAGCTCCCTAGCGGGGGGGCTGACAGATACGCAGTATTTT